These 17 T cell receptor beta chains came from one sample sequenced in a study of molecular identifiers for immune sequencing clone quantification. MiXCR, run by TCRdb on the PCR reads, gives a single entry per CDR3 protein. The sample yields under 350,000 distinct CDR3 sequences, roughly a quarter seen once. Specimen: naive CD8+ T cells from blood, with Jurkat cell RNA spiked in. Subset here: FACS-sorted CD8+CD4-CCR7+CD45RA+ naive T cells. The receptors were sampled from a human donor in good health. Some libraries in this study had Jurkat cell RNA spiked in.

CDR3 nucleotides: TGTGCCAGCAGTTTATCCCGGACAGGATACTATGGCTACACCTTC. Amino acid sequence: CASSLSRTGYYGYTF. V and J are TRBV28 and TRBJ1-2; 7 bases fit TRBD1. The germline CDR1 and CDR2 sequences are MDHEN and SYDVKM. Germline trimming cut 1 base from V and 3 bases from J; bases unmatched to any gene: 5. The CDR3 is made up of 15 amino acids.

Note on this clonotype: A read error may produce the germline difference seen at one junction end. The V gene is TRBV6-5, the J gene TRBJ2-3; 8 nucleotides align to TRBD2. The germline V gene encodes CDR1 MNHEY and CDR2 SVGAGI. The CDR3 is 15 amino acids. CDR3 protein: CASSLTREGTDTRYF. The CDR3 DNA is TGTGCCAGCAGCCTAACTCGGGAGGGTACAGATACGCGGTATTTT.

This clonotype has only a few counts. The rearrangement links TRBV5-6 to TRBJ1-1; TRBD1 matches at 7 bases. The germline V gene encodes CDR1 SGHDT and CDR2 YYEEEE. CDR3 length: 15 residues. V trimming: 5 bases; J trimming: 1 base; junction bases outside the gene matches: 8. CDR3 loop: CASRKGQPWNTEAFF. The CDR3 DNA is TGTGCCAGCAGAAAGGGACAGCCGTGGAACACTGAAGCTTTCTTT.

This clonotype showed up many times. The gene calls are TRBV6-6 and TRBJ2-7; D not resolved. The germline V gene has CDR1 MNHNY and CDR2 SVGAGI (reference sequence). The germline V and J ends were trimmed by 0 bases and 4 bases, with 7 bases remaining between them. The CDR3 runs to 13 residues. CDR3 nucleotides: TGTGCCAGCAGTTACTCGACGGTGTACGAGCAGTACTTC. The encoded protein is CASSYSTVYEQYF.

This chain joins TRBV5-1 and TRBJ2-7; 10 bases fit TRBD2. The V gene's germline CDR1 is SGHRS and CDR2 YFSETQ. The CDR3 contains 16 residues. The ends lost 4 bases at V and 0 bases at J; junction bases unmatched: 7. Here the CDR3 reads CASSEVLAGNSYEQYF. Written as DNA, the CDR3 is TGCGCCAGCAGCGAGGTACTAGCGGGAAACTCCTACGAGCAGTACTTC.

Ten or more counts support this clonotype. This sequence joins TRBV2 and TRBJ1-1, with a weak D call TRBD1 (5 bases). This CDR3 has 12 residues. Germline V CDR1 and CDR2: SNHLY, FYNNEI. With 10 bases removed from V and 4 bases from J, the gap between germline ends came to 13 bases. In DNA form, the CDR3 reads TGTGCCACCCGGTGGGGGGGCACTGAAGCTTTCTTT. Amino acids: CATRWGGTEAFF.

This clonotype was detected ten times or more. The CDR3 sequence is CASSPRQNEQFF. The CDR3 nucleotides read TGTGCCAGCAGCCCGAGACAGAATGAGCAGTTCTTC. V and J are TRBV2 and TRBJ2-1, with a possible D match to TRBD1 (5 bases). Between the trimmed V and J ends, which lost 6 bases and 7 bases, there was a span of 10 bases. CDR1 SNHLY and CDR2 FYNNEI come from the germline V gene. This CDR3 spans 12 amino acids.

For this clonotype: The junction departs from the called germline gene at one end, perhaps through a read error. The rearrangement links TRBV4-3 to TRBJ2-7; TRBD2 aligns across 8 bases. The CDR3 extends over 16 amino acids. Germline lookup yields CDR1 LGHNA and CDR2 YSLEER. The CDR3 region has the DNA TGCGCCAGCAGCCAAGGTTACTTTAGCGGGATTTACGAGCGGTACTTC. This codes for CASSQGYFSGIYERYF.

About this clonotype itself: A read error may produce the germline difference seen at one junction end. For the CDR3, the DNA is TGTGCCAGCAGCTTAGGTAGCGGGGGGGCCGGAGAGCCCCAGTACTTC. Protein sequence: CASSLGSGGAGEPQYF. J is TRBJ2-5 and V is TRBV7-7; the match to TRBD2 covers 11 bases. This CDR3 contains 16 residues. CDR1 and CDR2 (germline): SSHAT, FNYEAQ (reference sequence).

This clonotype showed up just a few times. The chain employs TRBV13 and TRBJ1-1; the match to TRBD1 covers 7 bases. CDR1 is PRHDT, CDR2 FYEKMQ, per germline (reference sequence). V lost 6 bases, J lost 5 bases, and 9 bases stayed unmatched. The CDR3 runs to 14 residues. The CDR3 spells CASRFYRGSTEAFF. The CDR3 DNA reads TGTGCCAGCAGATTTTACAGGGGTTCTACTGAAGCTTTCTTT.

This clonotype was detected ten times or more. Here the CDR3 reads CAWSLSSYNEQFF. Written as DNA, the CDR3 is TGTGCCTGGAGTCTGAGCTCCTACAATGAGCAGTTCTTC. The rearrangement uses TRBV30 and TRBJ2-1; D is ambiguous. Trimming cost V 2 bases and J 0 bases, with 5 bases left between them. Germline loops: CDR1 GTSNPN, CDR2 SVGIG (reference sequence). This CDR3 is 13 amino acids long.

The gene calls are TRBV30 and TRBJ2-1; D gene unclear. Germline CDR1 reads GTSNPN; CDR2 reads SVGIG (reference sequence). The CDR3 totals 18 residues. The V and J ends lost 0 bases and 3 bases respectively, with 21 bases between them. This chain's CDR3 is CAWSVRAGPPLDYNEQFF. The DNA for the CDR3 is TGTGCCTGGAGTGTACGGGCAGGTCCGCCCTTAGACTACAATGAGCAGTTCTTC.

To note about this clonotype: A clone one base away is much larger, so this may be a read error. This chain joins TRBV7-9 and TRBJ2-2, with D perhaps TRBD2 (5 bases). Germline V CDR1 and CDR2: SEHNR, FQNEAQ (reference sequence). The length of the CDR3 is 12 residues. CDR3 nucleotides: TGTGCCAGCACCATCTCCGCCGGGGAGCTGCTTTTT. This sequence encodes CASTISAGELLF.

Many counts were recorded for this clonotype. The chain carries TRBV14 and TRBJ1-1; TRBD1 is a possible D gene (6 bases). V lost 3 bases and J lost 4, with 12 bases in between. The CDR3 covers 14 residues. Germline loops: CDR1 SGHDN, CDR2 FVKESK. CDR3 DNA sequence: TGTGCCAGCAGCCACGGGGGGCGCGGCACTGAAGCTTTCTTT. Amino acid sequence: CASSHGGRGTEAFF.

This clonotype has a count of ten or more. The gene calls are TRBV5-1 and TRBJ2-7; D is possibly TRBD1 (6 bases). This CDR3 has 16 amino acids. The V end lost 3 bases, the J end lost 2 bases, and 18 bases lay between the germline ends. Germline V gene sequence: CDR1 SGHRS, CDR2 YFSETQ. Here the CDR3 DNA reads TGCGCCAGCAGCTACCTGGGACACCTCGAGCCCTACGAGCAGTACTTC. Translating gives CASSYLGHLEPYEQYF.

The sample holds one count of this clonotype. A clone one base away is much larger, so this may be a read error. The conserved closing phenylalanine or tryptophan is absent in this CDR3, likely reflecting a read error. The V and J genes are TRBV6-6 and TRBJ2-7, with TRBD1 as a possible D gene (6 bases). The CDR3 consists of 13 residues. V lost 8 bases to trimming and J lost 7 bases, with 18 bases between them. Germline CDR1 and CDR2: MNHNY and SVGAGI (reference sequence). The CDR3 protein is CASAYPGEREQYS. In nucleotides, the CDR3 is TGTGCCAGCGCCTACCCAGGGGAGAGGGAGCAGTACTCC.

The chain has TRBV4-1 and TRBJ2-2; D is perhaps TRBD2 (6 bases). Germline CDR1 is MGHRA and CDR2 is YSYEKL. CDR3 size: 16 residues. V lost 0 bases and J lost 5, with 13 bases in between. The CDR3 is CASSQDMNAGTGELFF. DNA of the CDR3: TGCGCCAGCAGCCAAGATATGAACGCGGGGACCGGGGAGCTGTTTTTT.